This T cell receptor beta chain appears in the sequencing data of a study of long-term antiretroviral therapy in people with HIV. Running of the v3.0 immunoSEQ assay took place at survey level. TCRdb keeps only in-frame clones here, not all; method: immunoSEQ multiplex PCR. The sample comprises 20,000 to 30,000 clones, around 90% of which are singletons, and approximately 8.4% rests with the top ten. General study findings and limits: Researchers lacked any data on ART adherence, viral resistance or therapy changes. All time points showed a repertoire dominated by clones expanded before ART. Diversity rose after ART but stayed below transplant donor controls.

This CDR3 spans 14 amino acids. CDR1 and CDR2 from the germline V gene are SGHAT and FQNNGV. The V and J ends lost 3 bases and 1 base respectively, with 9 bases between them. Of note for this clone: The target antigen is unknown.

The chain is built from TRBV11-2 and TRBJ2-5; D gene unclear. The material sequenced was unsorted PBMCs, taken 1.8 years before starting antiretroviral therapy. The receptor was isolated from a man aged 50 to 59 with HIV. In DNA, the CDR3 is TGTGCCAGCAGCTTTTATGCAGTCCAAGAGACCCAGTACTTC. The encoded protein is CASSFYAVQETQYF.